Following are 10 T cell receptor beta chains from one sample sequenced in a study of T cell responses to AZD1222 COVID-19 vaccine. Sequencing used immunoSEQ multiplex PCR; TCRdb keeps in-frame clones, though not all of them. This repertoire shows 250,000 to 300,000 clones, approximately 94% found once; its top ten account for 0.5% to 0.65%. Sequencing used peripheral blood, obtained 28 days after the second AZD1222 dose. All receptors come from an adult who received the AZD1222 COVID-19 vaccine.

This chain connects TRBV4-1 to TRBJ2-7; no firm D call. V was shortened by 0 bases and J by 4 bases, with 13 bases between the two germline ends. Germline V CDR1 and CDR2: MGHRA, YSYEKL. The CDR3 consists of 15 residues. Here the CDR3 DNA reads TGCGCCAGCAGCCAAGAAGGCGGTTCACCTTACGAGCAGTACTTC. It specifies CASSQEGGSPYEQYF.

The chain couples TRBV9 to TRBJ2-7; 9 nucleotides agree with TRBD1. Germline CDR1 reads SGDLS; CDR2 reads YYNGEE. CDR3 size: 14 residues. J gave up 4 bases and V 4 bases, and 6 bases lay outside the gene matches. The CDR3 region is CASSTVDRGYEQYF. As DNA, the CDR3 is TGTGCCAGCAGCACCGTGGACAGGGGATACGAGCAGTACTTC.

This clone was detected only once. The chain is built from TRBV5-1 and TRBJ2-7; D possibly matches TRBD1 or TRBD2 (5 bases each). The CDR3 is 14 amino acids. The V end was cut by 0 bases, the J end by 0 bases, with 7 bases between. Germline CDR1 reads SGHRS; CDR2 reads YFSETQ. The CDR3 DNA reads TGCGCCAGCAGCTTGGGGGACCGCTCCTACGAGCAGTACTTC. Its translation: CASSLGDRSYEQYF. Based on the CDR3 plus reference TRBV5-1 and TRBJ2-7, the full variable domain is KAGVTQTPRYLIKTRGQQVTLSCSPISGHRSVSWYQQTPGQGLQFLFEYFSETQRNKGNFPGRFSGRQFSNSRSEMNVSTLELGDSALYLCASSLGDRSYEQYFGPGTRLTVT.

The chain is built from TRBV5-4 and TRBJ1-2; D may be TRBD1 (6 bases). The ends were cut back, 4 bases at V and 8 bases at J, with 18 bases in the middle. CDR1 and CDR2 from the germline V gene are SGHNT and YYREEE (reference sequence). This CDR3 contains 14 residues. The CDR3 is CASSPGQLKGGYTF. In DNA form, the CDR3 reads TGTGCCAGCAGCCCCGGACAGCTCAAGGGGGGCTACACCTTC.

The V gene is TRBV24-1, the J gene TRBJ1-2; TRBD1 matches at 9 bases. The CDR3 is made up of 16 amino acids. V dropped 2 bases and J dropped 0; count of bases not matched to a gene: 3. Germline assignment: CDR1 KGHDR and CDR2 SFDVKD. The CDR3 region is CATSDSGQGANYGYTF. The CDR3 DNA sequence: TGTGCCACCAGTGATTCGGGACAGGGAGCTAACTATGGCTACACCTTC.

For the CDR3, the DNA is TGTGCCAGCAGCCAAAGACAAGGAATGAGTACTAGCACAGATACGCAGTATTTT. This encodes CASSQRQGMSTSTDTQYF. The V call is TRBV11-2, the J call TRBJ2-3; no definite D call. CDR1 and CDR2 from the germline V gene are SGHAT and FQNNGV. The CDR3 covers 18 residues. The V end was cut by 5 bases, the J end by 0 bases, with 21 bases between.

The chain has TRBV2 and TRBJ1-2; D is possibly TRBD1 (6 bases). V was trimmed by 5 bases and J by 3 bases, leaving 13 bases between them. This CDR3 is built from 14 residues. Germline V gene data show CDR1 as SNHLY and CDR2 as FYNNEI. The CDR3 DNA is TGTGCCAGCAGTCCGCAGACAGGCCACTATGGCTACACCTTC. This codes for CASSPQTGHYGYTF.

The CDR3: CASSRTGDAKNIQYF. DNA for the CDR3: TGTGCCAGCAGTAGAACAGGGGATGCCAAAAACATTCAGTACTTC. The chain links TRBV2 to TRBJ2-4; 7 nucleotides match TRBD1. Germline lookup yields CDR1 SNHLY and CDR2 FYNNEI. This CDR3 contains 15 residues. V shed 5 bases and J 1 base; nucleotides not matched to a gene: 5.

This chain uses TRBV7-3 with TRBJ1-2, with D uncertain. CDR3 length: 14 residues. V lost 5 bases and J 4 bases, leaving 14 bases between the germline ends. Germline values: CDR1 SGHTA, CDR2 FQGTGA. CDR3 residues: CASSPGPALYGYTF. The DNA of the CDR3 is TGTGCCAGCAGCCCAGGTCCGGCTCTCTATGGCTACACCTTC. The full variable domain, with the rest looked up from reference TRBV7-3 and TRBJ1-2, is GAGVSQTPSNKVTEKGKYVELRCDPISGHTALYWYRQSLGQGPEFLIYFQGTGAADDSGLPNDRFFAVRPEGSVSTLKIQRTERGDSAVYLCASSPGPALYGYTFGSGTRLTVV.

The J gene is TRBJ2-1, the V gene TRBV19, with 8 positions matching TRBD1. Trimming at V came to 3 bases and at J to 9 bases, leaving 4 bases not matched to a gene. CDR1 is LNHDA and CDR2 is SQIVND in the germline V gene (reference sequence). CDR3 length: 13 residues. CDR3 sequence: CASSIQGAGEQFF. Here the CDR3 DNA reads TGTGCCAGTAGTATCCAGGGGGCGGGTGAGCAGTTCTTC. Drawing the rest from reference TRBV19 and TRBJ2-1, the complete variable domain is DGGITQSPKYLFRKEGQNVTLSCEQNLNHDAMYWYRQDPGQGLRLIYYSQIVNDFQKGDIAEGYSVSREKKESFPLTVTSAQKNPTAFYLCASSIQGAGEQFFGPGTRLTVL.